These 11 T cell receptor beta chains were all obtained from the same sample, sequenced in a study of cytomegalovirus exposure and HLA in healthy donors (dated by TCRdb to 2016 to 2017). Library construction relied on the immunoSEQ multiplex PCR assay. The multiplex PCR relied on a mix of 60 forward primers for TCR Vbeta segments and 13 reverse primers for TCR Jbeta segments. TCRdb carries this immuneACCESS record with in-frame sequences only. Its versions omit some clonotypes, under half of them owing to an unresolved V gene in the studies checked, with the rest unexplained. The sample contains 210,000 or so clones, over 75% of them found a single time. The ten largest clonotypes hold 10% to 13% of the sample. Material: PBMCs. All receptors derive from a woman aged 45-59 years in good health and CMV-seropositive.

This chain links TRBV6-1 with TRBJ2-7; 7 bases agree with TRBD2. This CDR3 has 13 residues. The V and J ends lost 7 bases and 6 bases, in that order; junction bases with no gene match: 9. Germline lookup yields CDR1 MNHNS and CDR2 SASEGT. The CDR3 spells CASKLRTRSEQYF. For the CDR3, the DNA is TGTGCCAGCAAATTGAGGACTAGGTCCGAGCAGTACTTC.

The CDR3 DNA is TGTGCCAGCGGCAGCAGGGGCACAGATACGCAGTATTTT. Translated: CASGSRGTDTQYF. The J gene is TRBJ2-3, the V gene TRBV7-8, with a possible D match to TRBD1 (5 bases). Looked up from germline, CDR1 is SGHVS and CDR2 is FQNEAQ. V lost 8 bases and J lost 1, with 10 bases in between. The CDR3 loop spans 13 amino acids.

V gene TRBV4-1 combines with J gene TRBJ2-3; 8 nucleotides match TRBD2. CDR3 size: 15 residues. V was pared by 5 bases and J by 10 bases, with 14 bases of the junction left unmatched. Germline CDR1 and CDR2: MGHRA and YSYEKL. The CDR3 DNA follows: TGCGCCAGCAGCTCCGTTCGGGGGGGGCGCGAACCGCAGTATTTT. Encoded protein: CASSSVRGGREPQYF.

This clone was counted between two and nine times. This CDR3 is CASSWTSGGSLWAEQFF. The CDR3 DNA follows: TGTGCCAGCAGTTGGACTAGCGGGGGATCCCTATGGGCAGAACAGTTCTTC. This rearrangement joins TRBV28 to TRBJ2-1; 13 positions agree with TRBD2. V shed 4 bases and J 13 bases; nucleotides not matched to a gene: 16. The CDR3 extends over 17 amino acids. Looked up from germline, CDR1 is MDHEN and CDR2 is SYDVKM.

The sample holds a few counts of this clone. The chain carries TRBV5-1 and TRBJ1-1; D unresolved. Trimming cost V 4 bases and J 2 bases, with 9 bases left between them. The CDR3 totals 13 residues. Germline V gene sequence: CDR1 SGHRS, CDR2 YFSETQ. Here the CDR3 DNA reads TGCGCCAGCAGCAAGCGCGGTAACACTGAAGCTTTCTTT. It yields the protein CASSKRGNTEAFF.

This chain links TRBV19 with TRBJ2-1, with D maybe TRBD1 (6 bases). The germline V and J ends were trimmed by 3 bases and 5 bases, with 11 bases remaining between them. This CDR3 has 14 amino acids. Germline values: CDR1 LNHDA, CDR2 SQIVND (reference sequence). The CDR3 loop is CASSIQGWNNEQFF. CDR3 nucleotide sequence: TGTGCCAGTAGTATTCAGGGGTGGAACAATGAGCAGTTCTTC.

The chain has TRBV4-1 and TRBJ2-7; 10 bases are shared with TRBD2. The CDR3 runs to 17 residues. The germline V gene has CDR1 MGHRA and CDR2 YSYEKL. V lost 0 bases, J lost 2 bases, and 7 bases stayed unmatched. CDR3 DNA sequence: TGCGCCAGCAGCCAAGAGGCTAGCGGGGGTCTCGCCTACGAGCAGTACTTC. Its translation is CASSQEASGGLAYEQYF.

The V and J genes are TRBV7-9 and TRBJ2-3, with 12 bases lining up with TRBD2. CDR1 SEHNR and CDR2 FQNEAQ come from the germline V gene (reference sequence). This CDR3 contains 14 residues. V gave up 3 bases and J gave up 9 bases; unmatched junction bases: 4. The CDR3 sequence is CASSFRLAGETQYF. DNA of the CDR3: TGTGCCAGCAGCTTCCGACTAGCGGGGGAGACGCAGTATTTT.

This sequence joins TRBV11-2 and TRBJ1-6, with 10 positions matching TRBD1. The CDR3 extends over 16 amino acids. Per germline, CDR1 SGHAT and CDR2 FQNNGV. J lost 5 bases, V lost 5 bases, and 6 bases had no gene match. In nucleotides, the CDR3 is TGTGCCAGCAGCCTTCGGACAGGGGGAGATAATTCACCCCTCCACTTT. Translated: CASSLRTGGDNSPLHF.

This clone was recorded a few times. The gene calls are TRBV19 and TRBJ1-1, with a weak D call TRBD1 (5 bases). Deletions cut 11 bases from V and 2 bases from J, with 21 bases between. Looked up from germline, CDR1 is LNHDA and CDR2 is SQIVND (reference sequence). The CDR3 is 15 residues long. The CDR3 nucleotides read TGTGCCGCCAACCTTTCGACAGAGGCCAACACTGAAGCTTTCTTT. This sequence encodes CAANLSTEANTEAFF.

V and J are TRBV2 and TRBJ2-3, with 9 bases that match TRBD2. The germline gives CDR1 SNHLY, CDR2 FYNNEI. This CDR3 is 14 amino acids long. The junction had 5 bases not matched to a gene; V was cut back by 7 bases and J by 3 bases. The CDR3 sequence: CASIWRGGTDTQYF. The CDR3, as DNA: TGTGCCAGCATTTGGCGGGGGGGGACAGATACGCAGTATTTT.